The present T cell receptor beta chain was sequenced within a study of blood T cells in healthy people across ages (dated by TCRdb to between 2014 and 2016). About the full investigation: In model experiments, roughly one uniquely barcoded TCR beta cDNA molecule per two T cells was captured by template switching. The study analyzed two additional independent replicas of 1 million unique cDNA reads from the same blood draw for two donors, one aged 18 to 30 and one aged 80 or older. Age-related changes in TCR beta repertoire diversity were measured in the study by deep sequencing normalized with unique cDNA molecular identifiers. The donors were split into four age groups: young (average about 15 years), middle-aged (nearly 40), aged (roughly 60) and long-lived (roughly 86). To avoid experimental bias, donors of different ages were randomly spread across the sequencing lanes.

Counted from cysteine to phenylalanine, this CDR3 has 15 amino acids. Only the CDR3 portion is preserved as DNA: 45 bases, with reading frame beginning at the first base. Clipping removes 5 bases from V and 2 bases from J, with 7 as the unmatched junction base count. CDR1 SGHAT and CDR2 FQDESV are derived from the germline V gene (reference sequence). The approximately 41 donors, aged about 6 to 95 years, were systemically healthy Caucasian individuals from Russia. Each donor gave 9 to 10 milliliters of peripheral blood, collected into EDTA-treated Vacutainer tubes. Ficoll-Paque density-gradient centrifugation was used to isolate PBMCs, with at least 7 million per sample. Total RNA, at least 6 micrograms per sample, was extracted from PBMCs with Trizol reagent. For every donor, flow cytometry on a PBMC aliquot measured the percentage of naive CD45RAhigh/CD27high T cells. To prepare the library, 5' RACE was applied. This sample was sequenced with an Illumina HiSeq 2500. A second PCR of roughly 7 to 11 cycles was performed with a sample-barcoded 5' primer and a J-beta primer mix. Each TCR beta cDNA molecule received a unique molecular identifier from a template-switch 5' adaptor carrying 12 random nucleotides. At least 2.5 million CDR3-containing paired-end reads were obtained from each sample. The Mint cDNA synthesis kit, primed by a TRBC-specific oligonucleotide, was used to synthesize first-strand cDNA from all RNA. All cDNA was treated with uracil-DNA glycosylase and then went through a first 18-cycle PCR with the universal primers M1SS and BC2_uni_R. The authors processed their data as follows. Each sample was normalized by randomly selecting 1 million high-quality reads, each carrying a distinct molecular identifier. Reads sharing molecular identifiers were discarded rather than binned into consensus sequences. MiTCR, set to a Q25 quality threshold and the strictest error-elimination algorithm, was used for CDR3 identification, clonotype clustering and error correction. A nonparametric unseen species model with Euler transformation was used to estimate lower-bound total TCR beta diversity. Through fastp at Q25 and MiXCR, TCRdb rebuilt clones from the public reads, retaining in-frame beta chains. All rows with the same CDR3 protein become a single entry with the most common DNA and genes. TCRdb's processing, not the study's, gives the V and J calls here. The sample profile shows about 1.7 million distinct CDR3 sequences; approximately 30% of them were found once. The top ten hold 7.7% of the sample.

The full study reports these points: Compared with the aged group, more naive CD4+ T cells, fewer expanded clones and increased TCR diversity were shown by the long-lived group, suggesting age selection. Because profiling used bulk unsorted PBMCs, naive and antigen-experienced compartments could not be compared conclusively. The percentage of naive T cells measured by flow cytometry correlated strongly with observed TCR beta diversity. Total diversity estimates from one million sequenced T cells were considered lower bounds and underestimates. Donor CMV infection status was unknown, potentially confounding age-related changes in expanded clonotypes. As age increased, observed TCR beta diversity per million T cells dropped in a roughly linear way, and a significant reduction was already evident by age about 36.

Points on this clonotype: No cognate antigen has been identified for it. No clone much larger than this one lies a single base away; base qualities are absent.

This clonotype was obtained from a woman aged 25-40 years in good health. The sequencing input was blood. Recombination linked TRBV11-1 to TRBJ2-7; TRBD2 agrees with 9 junctional bases. The CDR3 loop reads CASSRGAGGAYEQYF. The nucleotide sequence is TGTGCCAGCAGCCGAGGGGCGGGGGGGGCCTACGAGCAGTACTTC.